The T cell receptor (beta chain) under discussion was sequenced for a study of OX40 agonist ivuxolimab in advanced cancers. Study details: Enrollees could have had prior anti-PD-1, anti-PD-L1 or anti-CTLA-4 therapy, which 30% to 50% had received.

Using immunoSEQ multiplex PCR, the repertoire was profiled, and TCRdb retains in-frame clones only, with some absent. This table holds thousands of clones, 81% found once. Notes on this clone: Its antigen is unidentified. The junction departs from the called germline gene at one end, perhaps through a read error.

Study-level points and caveats: Among the nonresponders, some also had low normalized T-cell clonal expansion.

Germline CDR1 is SGHTA and CDR2 is FQGNSA. This CDR3 has 14 amino acids. This chain uses TRBV7-2 with TRBJ2-4, with a possible D match to TRBD2 (5 bases). The sample in question was CD4+ or CD8+ T cells sorted from blood, obtained in a trial of the OX40 agonist ivuxolimab. The clonotype originates from an adult with an advanced solid tumor such as melanoma, head and neck, liver or kidney cancer. CDR3 sequence: CASSLEGARNIQYF. The CDR3 DNA reads as TGTGCCAGCAGCTTAGAGGGAGCCAGAAACATTCAGTACTTC.